These T cell receptor beta chains were read from a single sample in a study of T cells in Graves' hyperthyroidism and ophthalmopathy. MiXCR, applied by TCRdb to the multiplex PCR reads, yields one record per CDR3 protein. In the table there are about 250,000 distinct CDR3 sequences, 22% of which are singletons. Sequenced material: blood. These receptors came from a man between 25 and 39 years old with Graves' ophthalmopathy. Both conserved end residues are part of each CDR3. The D gene is left open where the match is weak. Expanded clones get a size class; other rows say once, few or many, or leave the size out.

j_call,d_call,clone_size,v_call,cdr3_nt,cdr3_aa
TRBJ2-7,TRBD1,few,TRBV18,TGTGCCAGCTCTACCCGGGACAGGGTCCACGAGCAGTACTTC,CASSTRDRVHEQYF
TRBJ2-7,NA,NA,TRBV28,TGTGCCAGCAGTTTTGAGGGGAGCCGGGAATACGAGCAGTACTTC,CASSFEGSREYEQYF
TRBJ2-4,TRBD2,NA,TRBV7-6,TGTGCCAGCAGCCCACAAGCGGGAGAAAACATTCAGTACTTC,CASSPQAGENIQYF
TRBJ2-1,TRBD2,NA,TRBV11-3,TGTGCCAGCAGCTTAAATACCGGGACTAGCGGGTTAAATGAGCAGTTCTTC,CASSLNTGTSGLNEQFF
TRBJ1-4,NA,few,TRBV27,TGTGCCAGCAGTTCGGCCGCCAGGCCCAGTGAAAAACTGTTTTTT,CASSSAARPSEKLFF
TRBJ2-3,TRBD2,many,TRBV15,TGTGCCACCAGCAGAGATGGGCGGGGGGGCACAGATACGCAGTATTTT,CATSRDGRGGTDTQYF
TRBJ2-5,TRBD1,many,TRBV28,TGTGCCAGCAGATTAGCGACAGGGGGTTCGCAAGAGACCCAGTACTTC,CASRLATGGSQETQYF
TRBJ1-5,NA,NA,TRBV7-6,TGTGCCAGCAGCTCCGATGCGGGCAGCAATCAGCCCCAGCATTTT,CASSSDAGSNQPQHF
TRBJ1-6,NA,few,TRBV6-1,TGTGCCAGCAGTGAAATCTCGGGGGCTTATAATTCACCCCTCCACTTT,CASSEISGAYNSPLHF
TRBJ2-7,NA,NA,TRBV28,TGTGCCAGCAGTTTCTCAGCGGACTCCTACGAGCAGTACTTC,CASSFSADSYEQYF
TRBJ2-1,TRBD2,many,TRBV20-1,TGCAGTGCTAGCCCTGGAGATAGCGGGAGATACAATGAGCAGTTCTTC,CSASPGDSGRYNEQFF
TRBJ1-1,NA,NA,TRBV10-2,TGCGCCAGCTGGGGGCAAATGAACACTGAAGCTTTCTTT,CASWGQMNTEAFF
TRBJ1-3,NA,NA,TRBV12-3/TRBV12-4,TGTGCCAGCAGTTTTTTTCGGCTTTTCTCTGGAAACACCATATATTTT,CASSFFRLFSGNTIYF
TRBJ2-2,NA,many,TRBV11-2,TGTGCCAGCAGCTTACGACTGGGACCGAACACCGGGGAGCTGTTTTTT,CASSLRLGPNTGELFF
TRBJ1-5,TRBD1,NA,TRBV28,TGTGCCAGCAGTTTATTTCCCAGGGGGATGAGTCAGCCCCAGCATTTT,CASSLFPRGMSQPQHF
TRBJ2-2,TRBD1,NA,TRBV20-1,TGCAGTGCTAGAGACTTTAGGGGACAGCCGACCGGGGAGCTGTTTTTT,CSARDFRGQPTGELFF
TRBJ1-3,NA,NA,TRBV7-3,TGTGCCAGCAGCTCTCCTGCAACACCAGCCTCTGGAAACACCATATATTTT,CASSSPATPASGNTIYF
TRBJ1-5,NA,NA,TRBV11-2,TGTGCCAGCAGCCAGACGGGGCAGCCCCAGCATTTT,CASSQTGQPQHF
TRBJ2-3,NA,few,TRBV5-4,TGTGCCAGCAGCTTCTTCGGGGGCACAGATACGCAGTATTTT,CASSFFGGTDTQYF
TRBJ2-6,NA,NA,TRBV6-1,TGTGCCAGCATTGGGGCCGGTTCTGGGGCCAACGTCCTGACTTTC,CASIGAGSGANVLTF
TRBJ2-2,NA,NA,TRBV6-1,TGTGCCCTAAGGATGGGATCCGGGGAGCTGTTTTTT,CALRMGSGELFF
TRBJ1-1,NA,few,TRBV7-2,TGTGCCAGCAGTTTTGACAGTCGAAAAGCTTTCTTT,CASSFDSRKAFF
TRBJ2-7,NA,many,TRBV6-2/TRBV6-3,TGTGCCAGCAGTTCGGACAGATACGAGCAGTACTTC,CASSSDRYEQYF
TRBJ2-5,NA,many,TRBV12-3/TRBV12-4,TGTGCCAGCAGTTTCGGGCAGACACAAGAGACCCAGTACTTC,CASSFGQTQETQYF
TRBJ1-2,NA,NA,TRBV28,TGTGCCAGCAAATTGGGGGGGAGTGTCCATGGCTACACCTTC,CASKLGGSVHGYTF
TRBJ2-5,TRBD2,few,TRBV2,TGTGCCAGCAGCCTCTGGGGGGAGGGCCAAAAGACCCAGTACTTC,CASSLWGEGQKTQYF
TRBJ2-7,NA,few,TRBV14,TGTGCCAGTGCCCGGATAACCTACGAGCAGTACTTC,CASARITYEQYF
TRBJ1-2,TRBD1,NA,TRBV2,TGTGCCAGCAGTGAGCTGGGACAGGGCAATGGCTACACCTTC,CASSELGQGNGYTF
TRBJ2-2,TRBD2,NA,TRBV28,TGTGCCAGCACCAGCGGGAGGCCAAGGAGAACACCCGGGGAGCTGTTTTTT,CASTSGRPRRTPGELFF
TRBJ2-2,TRBD2,few,TRBV6-2/TRBV6-3,TGTGCCAGCAGTTATCGAAACGGACTAGCGGGTGCGAACACCGGGGAGCTGTTTTTT,CASSYRNGLAGANTGELFF
TRBJ2-7,NA,few,TRBV6-1,TGTGCCAGCAGGGGGGACGTCTACGAGCAGTACTTC,CASRGDVYEQYF
TRBJ2-1,NA,NA,TRBV29-1,TGCAGCGTTGAGGATAGCGTCTACAATGAGCAGTTCTTC,CSVEDSVYNEQFF
TRBJ2-1,TRBD2,NA,TRBV4-1,TGCGCCAGCAGCCAAGTCCCTAGCGGCTCCTACAATGAGCAGTTCTTC,CASSQVPSGSYNEQFF
TRBJ1-1,TRBD1,NA,TRBV20-1,TGCAGTGCTAGAGATAATGACAGGGTGATCGCTGAAGCTTTCTTT,CSARDNDRVIAEAFF
TRBJ2-2,NA,NA,TRBV3-1,TGTGCCTGTGGGCAAAACACCGGGGAGCTGTTTTTT,CACGQNTGELFF
TRBJ1-1,NA,few,TRBV19,TGTGCCTGTAGTATTCCAGGGGTAATGAACACTGAGGCTTTCTTT,CACSIPGVMNTEAFF
TRBJ2-3,TRBD2,once,TRBV3-1,TGTGCCAGCAGCCAAGTCTCCGGGGGGGCAGTAAAAAATACGCAGTATTTT,CASSQVSGGAVKNTQYF
TRBJ2-7,TRBD2,NA,TRBV13,TGTGCCAGCAGCCTCCGACTAGCGGGAGGCCGTCTCTACGAGCAGTACTTC,CASSLRLAGGRLYEQYF
TRBJ2-1,TRBD2,many,TRBV20-1,TGCAGTGCAACGACTAGCCCCAATGAGCAGTTCTTC,CSATTSPNEQFF
TRBJ2-2,TRBD1,NA,TRBV7-2,TGTGCCAGCAGAAAACCGGGACAGGGTCCCGCCGGGGAGCTGTTTTTT,CASRKPGQGPAGELFF
TRBJ1-1,TRBD1,many,TRBV20-1,TGCAGTGCTCCGGACAGGACGAGGGCTGAAGCTTTCTTT,CSAPDRTRAEAFF
TRBJ1-4,NA,few,TRBV20-1,TGCAGTGCTAGAGATTATGCTCGGGACGAAAAACTGTTTTTT,CSARDYARDEKLFF
TRBJ2-1,NA,NA,TRBV9,TGTGCCAGCAGCGTAGAACTAGGCGGCAATGAGCAGTTCTTC,CASSVELGGNEQFF
TRBJ2-1,TRBD2,NA,TRBV6-1,TGTGCCAGCAGTGAAGTTCGAGGACTAGCGGTTTACAATGAGCAGTTCTTC,CASSEVRGLAVYNEQFF
TRBJ2-1,NA,few,TRBV29-1,TGCAGCGCTGCGTTCCTAAGCTCCTACAATGAGCAGTTCTTC,CSAAFLSSYNEQFF
TRBJ2-2,TRBD1,few,TRBV24-1,TGTGCCACCAGTGACACCCGGACAGGGGCCTACACCGGGGAGCTGTTTTTT,CATSDTRTGAYTGELFF
TRBJ1-1,NA,NA,TRBV29-1,TGCAGCGTCCCAGGGGTGGTGGGAACTGAAGCTTTCTTT,CSVPGVVGTEAFF
TRBJ2-1,TRBD1,NA,TRBV29-1,TGCAGCGTTGGAACAGGGGCTTTCTCCTACAATGAGCAGTTCTTC,CSVGTGAFSYNEQFF